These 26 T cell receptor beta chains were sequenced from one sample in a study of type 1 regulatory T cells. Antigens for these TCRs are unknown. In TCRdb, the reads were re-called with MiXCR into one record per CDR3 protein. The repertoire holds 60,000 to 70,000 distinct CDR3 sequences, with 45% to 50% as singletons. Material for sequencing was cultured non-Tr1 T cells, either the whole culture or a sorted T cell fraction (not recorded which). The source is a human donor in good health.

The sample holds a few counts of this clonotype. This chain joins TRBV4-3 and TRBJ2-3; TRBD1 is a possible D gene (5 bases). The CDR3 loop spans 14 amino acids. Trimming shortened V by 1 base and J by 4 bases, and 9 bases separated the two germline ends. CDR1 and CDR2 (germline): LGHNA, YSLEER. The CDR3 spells CASSQAQGPDTQYF. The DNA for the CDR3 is TGCGCCAGCAGCCAAGCTCAGGGCCCAGATACGCAGTATTTT.

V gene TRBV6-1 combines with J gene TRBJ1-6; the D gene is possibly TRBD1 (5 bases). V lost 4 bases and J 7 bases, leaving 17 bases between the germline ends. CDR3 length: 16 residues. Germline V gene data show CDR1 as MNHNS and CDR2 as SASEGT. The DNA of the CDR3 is TGTGCCAGCAGTGTGGAGGGACTCAGAAAGAATTCACCCCTCCACTTT. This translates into CASSVEGLRKNSPLHF.

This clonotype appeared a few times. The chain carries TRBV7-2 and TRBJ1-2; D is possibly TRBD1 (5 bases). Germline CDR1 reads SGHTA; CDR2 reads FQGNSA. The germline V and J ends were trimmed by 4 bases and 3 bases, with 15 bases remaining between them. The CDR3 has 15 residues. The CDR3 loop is CASSSPSRVYYGYTF. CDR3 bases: TGTGCCAGCAGCTCTCCCTCCAGGGTTTACTATGGCTACACCTTC.

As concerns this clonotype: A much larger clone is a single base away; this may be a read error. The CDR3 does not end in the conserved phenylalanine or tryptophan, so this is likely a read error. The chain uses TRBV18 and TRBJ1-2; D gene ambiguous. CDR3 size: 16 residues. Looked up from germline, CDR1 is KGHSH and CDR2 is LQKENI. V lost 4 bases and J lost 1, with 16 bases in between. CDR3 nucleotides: TGTGCCAGCTCACGCATAACGGAGGATATTAACTATGGCTACACCTCC. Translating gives CASSRITEDINYGYTS.

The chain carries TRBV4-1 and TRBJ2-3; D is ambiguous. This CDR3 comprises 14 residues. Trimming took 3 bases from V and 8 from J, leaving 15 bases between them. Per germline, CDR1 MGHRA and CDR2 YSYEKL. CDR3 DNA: TGCGCCAGCAGCCAGGGATCGCTCATTTTTACGCAGTATTTT. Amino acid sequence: CASSQGSLIFTQYF.

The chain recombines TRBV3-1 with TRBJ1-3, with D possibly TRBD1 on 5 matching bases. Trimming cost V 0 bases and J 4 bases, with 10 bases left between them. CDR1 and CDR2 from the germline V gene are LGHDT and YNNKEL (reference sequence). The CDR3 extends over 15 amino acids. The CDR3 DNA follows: TGTGCCAGCAGCCAAGATCGTCCAGGGGGAAACACCATATATTTT. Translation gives CASSQDRPGGNTIYF.

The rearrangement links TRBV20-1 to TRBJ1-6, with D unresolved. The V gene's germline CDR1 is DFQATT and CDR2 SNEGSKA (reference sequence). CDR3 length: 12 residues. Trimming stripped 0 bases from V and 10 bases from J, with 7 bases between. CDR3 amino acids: CSARDKGSPLHF. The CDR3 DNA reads TGCAGTGCTAGAGATAAGGGATCACCCCTCCACTTT.

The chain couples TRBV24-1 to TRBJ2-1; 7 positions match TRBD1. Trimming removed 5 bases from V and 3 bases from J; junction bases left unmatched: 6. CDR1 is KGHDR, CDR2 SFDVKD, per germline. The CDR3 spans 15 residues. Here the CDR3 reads CATSGDRDLYNEQFF. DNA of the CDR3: TGTGCCACCAGTGGCGACAGGGATCTCTACAATGAGCAGTTCTTC.

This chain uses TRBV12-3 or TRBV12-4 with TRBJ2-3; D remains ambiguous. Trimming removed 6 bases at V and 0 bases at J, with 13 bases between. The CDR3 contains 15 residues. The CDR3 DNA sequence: TGTGCCAGCAGCCCCCCCGCCCCTAGCACAGATACGCAGTATTTT. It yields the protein CASSPPAPSTDTQYF.

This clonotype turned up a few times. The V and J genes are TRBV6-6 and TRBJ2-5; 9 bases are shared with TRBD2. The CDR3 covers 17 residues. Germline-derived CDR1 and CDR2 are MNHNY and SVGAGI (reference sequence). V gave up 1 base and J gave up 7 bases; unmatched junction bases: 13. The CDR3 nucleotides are TGTGCCAGCAGTTACTTCTTAGCGGGGGCTACCGGGGGGACCCAGTACTTC. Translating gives CASSYFLAGATGGTQYF.

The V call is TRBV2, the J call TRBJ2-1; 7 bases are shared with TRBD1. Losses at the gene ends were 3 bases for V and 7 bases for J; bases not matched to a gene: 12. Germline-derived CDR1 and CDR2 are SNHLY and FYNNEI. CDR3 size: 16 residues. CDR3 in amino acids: CASSDEGGNVVNEQFF. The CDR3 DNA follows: TGTGCCAGCAGTGATGAAGGGGGCAACGTTGTGAATGAGCAGTTCTTC. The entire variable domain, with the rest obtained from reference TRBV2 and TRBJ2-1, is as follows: EPEVTQTPSHQVTQMGQEVILRCVPISNHLYFYWYRQILGQKVEFLVSFYNNEISEKSEIFDDQFSVERPDGSNFTLKIRSTKLEDSAMYFCASSDEGGNVVNEQFFGPGTRLTVL.

CDR3 coding DNA: TGCAGTGCTAGAGATCGGGACTTATACACCGGGGAGCTGTTTTTT. Its translation: CSARDRDLYTGELFF. The rearrangement joins TRBV20-1 to TRBJ2-2; D might be TRBD2 (6 bases). This CDR3 has 15 amino acids. From germline, CDR1 is DFQATT and CDR2 SNEGSKA (reference sequence). The V gene lost 0 bases and the J gene lost 3 bases, with 11 bases spanning the gap.

DNA for the CDR3: TGTGCCAGCAGTTATGCGCGGGGATCGAACTACGAGCAGTACTTC. It translates to CASSYARGSNYEQYF. The chain couples TRBV6-6 to TRBJ2-7, with D tentatively TRBD2 (6 bases). The CDR3 extends over 15 amino acids. With 3 bases removed from V and 3 bases from J, the gap between germline ends came to 15 bases. CDR1 MNHNY and CDR2 SVGAGI come from the germline V gene (reference sequence).

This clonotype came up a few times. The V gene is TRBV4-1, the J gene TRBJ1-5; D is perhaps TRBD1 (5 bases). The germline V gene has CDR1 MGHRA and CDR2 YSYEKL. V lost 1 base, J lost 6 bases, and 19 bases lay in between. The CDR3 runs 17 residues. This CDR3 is CASSQAGERGSAQPQHF. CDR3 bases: TGCGCCAGCAGCCAAGCGGGTGAAAGGGGATCGGCTCAGCCCCAGCATTTT.

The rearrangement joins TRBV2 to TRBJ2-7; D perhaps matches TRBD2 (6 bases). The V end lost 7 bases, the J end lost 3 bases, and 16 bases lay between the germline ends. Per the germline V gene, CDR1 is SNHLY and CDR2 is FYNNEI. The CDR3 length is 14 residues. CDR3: CASKTGSYSYEQYF. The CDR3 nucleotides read TGTGCCAGCAAGACCGGGAGTTACAGCTACGAGCAGTACTTC.

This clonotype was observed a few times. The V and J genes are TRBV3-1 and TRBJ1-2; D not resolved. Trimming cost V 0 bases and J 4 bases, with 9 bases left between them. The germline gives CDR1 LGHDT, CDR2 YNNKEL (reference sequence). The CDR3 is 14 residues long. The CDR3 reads CASSQEKSLYGYTF. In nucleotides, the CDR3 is TGTGCCAGCAGCCAAGAAAAAAGCCTCTATGGCTACACCTTC.

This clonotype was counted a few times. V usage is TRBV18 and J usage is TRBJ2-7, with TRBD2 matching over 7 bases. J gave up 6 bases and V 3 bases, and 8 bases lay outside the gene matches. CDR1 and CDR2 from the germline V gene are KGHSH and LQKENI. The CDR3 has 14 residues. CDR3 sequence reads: CASSPLVGGGEQYF. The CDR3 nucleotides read TGTGCCAGCTCACCTCTCGTGGGGGGGGGCGAGCAGTACTTC.

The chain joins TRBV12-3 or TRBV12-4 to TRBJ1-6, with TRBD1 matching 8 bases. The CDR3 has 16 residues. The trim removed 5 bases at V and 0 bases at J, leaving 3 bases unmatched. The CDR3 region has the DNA TGTGCCAGCAGTAAGACAGGGGTCTCCTATAATTCACCCCTCCACTTT. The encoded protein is CASSKTGVSYNSPLHF.

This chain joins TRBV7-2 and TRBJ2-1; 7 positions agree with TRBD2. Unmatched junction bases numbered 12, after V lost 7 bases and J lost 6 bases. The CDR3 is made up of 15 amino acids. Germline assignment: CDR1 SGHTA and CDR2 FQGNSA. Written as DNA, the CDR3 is TGTGCCAGCACCCCCCGAGCGGGATCCAGCAATGAGCAGTTCTTC. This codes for CASTPRAGSSNEQFF. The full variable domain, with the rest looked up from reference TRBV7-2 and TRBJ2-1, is GAGVSQSPSNKVTEKGKDVELRCDPISGHTALYWYRQSLGQGLEFLIYFQGNSAPDKSGLPSDRFSAERTGGSVSTLTIQRTQQEDSAVYLCASTPRAGSSNEQFFGPGTRLTVL.

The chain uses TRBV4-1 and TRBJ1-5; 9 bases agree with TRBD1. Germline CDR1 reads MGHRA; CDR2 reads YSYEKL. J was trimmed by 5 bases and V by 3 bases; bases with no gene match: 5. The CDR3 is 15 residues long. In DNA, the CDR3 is TGCGCCAGCAGCCAGAGGACAGGGGATGATCAGCCCCAGCATTTT. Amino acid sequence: CASSQRTGDDQPQHF.

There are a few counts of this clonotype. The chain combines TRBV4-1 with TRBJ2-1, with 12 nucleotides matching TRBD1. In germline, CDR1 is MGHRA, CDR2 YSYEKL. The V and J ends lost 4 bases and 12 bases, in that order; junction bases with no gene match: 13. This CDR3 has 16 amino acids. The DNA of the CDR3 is TGCGCCAGCAGCCCGCAGTGGGGACAGGGGGCCGGGTGGCAGTTCTTC. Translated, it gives CASSPQWGQGAGWQFF.

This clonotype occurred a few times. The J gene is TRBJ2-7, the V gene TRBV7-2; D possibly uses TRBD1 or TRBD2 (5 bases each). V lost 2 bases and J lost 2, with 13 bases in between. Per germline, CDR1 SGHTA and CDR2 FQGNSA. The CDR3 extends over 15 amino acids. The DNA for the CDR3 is TGTGCCAGCAGCTTATTCGGGACGGCCGCCTACGAGCAGTACTTC. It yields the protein CASSLFGTAAYEQYF.

CDR3 region: CASSLSHQETQYF. CDR3 DNA sequence: TGTGCCAGCAGCTTGTCCCACCAAGAGACCCAGTACTTC. This sequence joins TRBV5-4 and TRBJ2-5; D unclear. The germline V gene has CDR1 SGHNT and CDR2 YYREEE (reference sequence). The V end lost 1 base, the J end lost 0 bases, and 4 bases lay between the germline ends. This CDR3 contains 13 residues.

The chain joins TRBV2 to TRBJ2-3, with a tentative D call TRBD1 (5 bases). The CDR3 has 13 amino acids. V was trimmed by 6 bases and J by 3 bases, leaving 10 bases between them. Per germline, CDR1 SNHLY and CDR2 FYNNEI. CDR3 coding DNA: TGTGCCAGCAGACCAGGGAATACAGATACGCAGTATTTT. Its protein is CASRPGNTDTQYF.

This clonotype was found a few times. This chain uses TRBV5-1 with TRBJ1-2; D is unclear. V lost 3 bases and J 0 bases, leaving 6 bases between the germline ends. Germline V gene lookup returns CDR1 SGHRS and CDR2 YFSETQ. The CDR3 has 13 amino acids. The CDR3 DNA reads TGCGCCAGCAGCTCTGGGGCTAACTATGGCTACACCTTC. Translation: CASSSGANYGYTF.

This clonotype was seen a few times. The CDR3 DNA reads as TGTGCCAGCAGCGGAGGGGTTGGAAACACCATATATTTT. Protein: CASSGGVGNTIYF. The chain couples TRBV3-1 to TRBJ1-3, with D maybe TRBD1 (5 bases). V was cut by 5 bases and J by 3 bases, with 8 bases left in between. The CDR3 runs to 13 residues. The germline V gene encodes CDR1 LGHDT and CDR2 YNNKEL (reference sequence).